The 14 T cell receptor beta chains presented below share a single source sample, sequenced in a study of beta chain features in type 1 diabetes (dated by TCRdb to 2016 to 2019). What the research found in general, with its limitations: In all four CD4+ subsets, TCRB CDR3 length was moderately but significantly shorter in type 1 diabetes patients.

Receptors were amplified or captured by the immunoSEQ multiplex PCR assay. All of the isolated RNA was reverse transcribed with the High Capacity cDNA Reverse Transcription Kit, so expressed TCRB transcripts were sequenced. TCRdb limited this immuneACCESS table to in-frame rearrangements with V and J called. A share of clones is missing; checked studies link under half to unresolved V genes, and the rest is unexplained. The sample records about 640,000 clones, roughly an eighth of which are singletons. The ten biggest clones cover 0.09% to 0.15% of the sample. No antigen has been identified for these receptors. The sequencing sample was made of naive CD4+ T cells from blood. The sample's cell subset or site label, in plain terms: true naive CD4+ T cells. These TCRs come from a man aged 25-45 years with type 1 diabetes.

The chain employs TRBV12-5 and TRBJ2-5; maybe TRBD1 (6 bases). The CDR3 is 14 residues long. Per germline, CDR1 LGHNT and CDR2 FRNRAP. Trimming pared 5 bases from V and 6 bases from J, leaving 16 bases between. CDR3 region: CASGPEGGVKTQYF. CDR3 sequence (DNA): TGTGCTAGTGGTCCAGAAGGGGGTGTAAAGACCCAGTACTTC.

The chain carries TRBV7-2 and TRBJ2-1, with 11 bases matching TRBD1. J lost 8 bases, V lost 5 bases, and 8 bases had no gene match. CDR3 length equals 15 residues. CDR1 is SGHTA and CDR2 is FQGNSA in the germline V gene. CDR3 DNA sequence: TGTGCCAGCAGCCTAACGGGACAGGGGGTCGATGAGCAGTTCTTC. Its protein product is CASSLTGQGVDEQFF.

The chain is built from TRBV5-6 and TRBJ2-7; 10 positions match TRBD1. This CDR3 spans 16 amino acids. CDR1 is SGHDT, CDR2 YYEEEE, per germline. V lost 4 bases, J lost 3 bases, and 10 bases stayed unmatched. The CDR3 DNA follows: TGTGCCAGCAGCCCGGGACAGGGGATCTACGGCTACGAGCAGTACTTC. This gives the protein CASSPGQGIYGYEQYF.

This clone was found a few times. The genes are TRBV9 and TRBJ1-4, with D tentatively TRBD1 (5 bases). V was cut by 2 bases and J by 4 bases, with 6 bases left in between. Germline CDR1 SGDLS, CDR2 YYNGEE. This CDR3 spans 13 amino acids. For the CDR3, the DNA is TGTGCCAGCAGCGTCAGGGTTAATGAAAAACTGTTTTTT. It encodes CASSVRVNEKLFF.

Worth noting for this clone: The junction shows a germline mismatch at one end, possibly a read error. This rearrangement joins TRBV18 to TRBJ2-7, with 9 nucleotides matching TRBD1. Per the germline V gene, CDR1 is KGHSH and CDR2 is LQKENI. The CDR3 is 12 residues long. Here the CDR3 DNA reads TGTGCCAGCTCTCCACGGGACAGGGAAGCGTACTTC. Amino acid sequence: CASSPRDREAYF.

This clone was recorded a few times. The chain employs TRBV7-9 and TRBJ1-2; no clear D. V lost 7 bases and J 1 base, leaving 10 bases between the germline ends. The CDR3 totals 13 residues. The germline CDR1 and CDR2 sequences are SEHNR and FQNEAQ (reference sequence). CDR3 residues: CASILGNNYGYTF. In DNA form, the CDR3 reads TGTGCCAGCATACTGGGGAATAACTATGGCTACACCTTC. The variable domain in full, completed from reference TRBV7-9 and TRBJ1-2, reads DTGVSQNPRHKITKRGQNVTFRCDPISEHNRLYWYRQTLGQGPEFLTYFQNEAQLEKSRLLSDRFSAERPKGSFSTLEIQRTEQGDSAMYLCASILGNNYGYTFGSGTRLTVV.

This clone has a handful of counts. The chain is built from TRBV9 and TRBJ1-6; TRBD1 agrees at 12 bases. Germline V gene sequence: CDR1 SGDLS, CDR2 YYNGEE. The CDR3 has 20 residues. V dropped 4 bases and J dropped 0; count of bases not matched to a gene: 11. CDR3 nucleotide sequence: TGTGCCAGCAGCACAAGTCGGGACAGGGGGCCGAGCTCCTATAATTCACCCCTCCACTTT. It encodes CASSTSRDRGPSSYNSPLHF.

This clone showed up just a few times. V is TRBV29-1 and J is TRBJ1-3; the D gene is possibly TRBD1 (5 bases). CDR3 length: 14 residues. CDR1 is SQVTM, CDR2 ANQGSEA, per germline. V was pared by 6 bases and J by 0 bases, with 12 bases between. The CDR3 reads CSVSGASSGNTIYF. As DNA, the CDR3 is TGCAGCGTCTCCGGGGCCTCCTCTGGAAACACCATATATTTT.

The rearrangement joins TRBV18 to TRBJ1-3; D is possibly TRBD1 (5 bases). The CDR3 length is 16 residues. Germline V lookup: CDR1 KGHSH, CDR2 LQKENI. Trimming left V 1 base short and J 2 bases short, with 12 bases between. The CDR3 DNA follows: TGTGCCAGCTCACCACGGCAGGGTCAAGCTGGAAACACCATATATTTT. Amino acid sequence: CASSPRQGQAGNTIYF.

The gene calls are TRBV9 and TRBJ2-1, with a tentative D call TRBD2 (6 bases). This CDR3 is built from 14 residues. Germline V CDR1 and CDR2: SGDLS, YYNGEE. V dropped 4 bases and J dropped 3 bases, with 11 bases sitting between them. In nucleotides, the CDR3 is TGTGCCAGCAGCTTGAGCGGGCGCTACAATGAGCAGTTCTTC. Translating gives CASSLSGRYNEQFF. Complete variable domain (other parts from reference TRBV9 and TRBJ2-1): DSGVTQTPKHLITATGQRVTLRCSPRSGDLSVYWYQQSLDQGLQFLIQYYNGEERAKGNILERFSAQQFPDLHSELNLSSLELGDSALYFCASSLSGRYNEQFFGPGTRLTVL.

The CDR3 region has the DNA TGTGCCTGGAGTGTCTTCACAGGGGGGAGGGAGCAGTACTTC. It yields the protein CAWSVFTGGREQYF. This chain joins TRBV30 and TRBJ2-7; 8 bases agree with TRBD1. From germline, CDR1 is GTSNPN and CDR2 SVGIG (reference sequence). This CDR3 comprises 14 residues. V was pared by 0 bases and J by 7 bases, with 8 bases of the junction left unmatched.

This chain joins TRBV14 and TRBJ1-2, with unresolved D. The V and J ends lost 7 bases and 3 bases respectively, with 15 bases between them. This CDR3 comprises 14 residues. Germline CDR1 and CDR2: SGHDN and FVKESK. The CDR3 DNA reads TGTGCCAGCATCTCTACCACGGACTACTATGGCTACACCTTC. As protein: CASISTTDYYGYTF.

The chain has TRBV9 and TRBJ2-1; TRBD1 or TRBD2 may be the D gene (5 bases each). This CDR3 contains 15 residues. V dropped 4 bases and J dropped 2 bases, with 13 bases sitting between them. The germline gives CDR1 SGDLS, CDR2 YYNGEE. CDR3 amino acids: CASSPRMGAYNEQFF. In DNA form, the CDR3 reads TGTGCCAGCAGCCCCAGGATGGGGGCCTACAATGAGCAGTTCTTC.

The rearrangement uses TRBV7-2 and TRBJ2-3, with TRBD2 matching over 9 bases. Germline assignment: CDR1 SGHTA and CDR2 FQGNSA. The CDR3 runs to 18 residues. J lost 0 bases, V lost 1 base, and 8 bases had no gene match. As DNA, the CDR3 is TGTGCCAGCAGCTTAGGGGTTTTAGCGGGGGCTAGCACAGATACGCAGTATTTT. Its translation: CASSLGVLAGASTDTQYF. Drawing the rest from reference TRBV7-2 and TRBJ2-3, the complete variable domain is GAGVSQSPSNKVTEKGKDVELRCDPISGHTALYWYRQSLGQGLEFLIYFQGNSAPDKSGLPSDRFSAERTGGSVSTLTIQRTQQEDSAVYLCASSLGVLAGASTDTQYFGPGTRLTVL.